This TCR beta chain stems from a study of cytotoxic CD8 clonotypes in ibrutinib-treated CLL. Germline V lookup: CDR1 MNHEY, CDR2 SVGAGI. With 4 bases clipped from V and 0 bases from J, the junction kept 2 bases outside the gene matches. CDR3 size: 14 residues. About this clone itself: Additional DNA sequences in this sample encode the identical CDR3.

The repertoire was sequenced with immunoSEQ multiplex PCR; TCRdb's copy has only in-frame clones and lacks some. The sample comprises approximately 45,000 clones, roughly two thirds of which are singletons, and approximately 13% rests with the top ten. This receptor was taken from a human donor with chronic lymphocytic leukemia. This chain links TRBV6-5 with TRBJ1-1; 7 bases agree with TRBD1. The sample in question was PBMCs, obtained after 12 months of ibrutinib treatment. DNA of the CDR3: TGTGCCAGCAGTTCCAGGGGGGTGAACACTGAAGCTTTCTTT. This gives the protein CASSSRGVNTEAFF.